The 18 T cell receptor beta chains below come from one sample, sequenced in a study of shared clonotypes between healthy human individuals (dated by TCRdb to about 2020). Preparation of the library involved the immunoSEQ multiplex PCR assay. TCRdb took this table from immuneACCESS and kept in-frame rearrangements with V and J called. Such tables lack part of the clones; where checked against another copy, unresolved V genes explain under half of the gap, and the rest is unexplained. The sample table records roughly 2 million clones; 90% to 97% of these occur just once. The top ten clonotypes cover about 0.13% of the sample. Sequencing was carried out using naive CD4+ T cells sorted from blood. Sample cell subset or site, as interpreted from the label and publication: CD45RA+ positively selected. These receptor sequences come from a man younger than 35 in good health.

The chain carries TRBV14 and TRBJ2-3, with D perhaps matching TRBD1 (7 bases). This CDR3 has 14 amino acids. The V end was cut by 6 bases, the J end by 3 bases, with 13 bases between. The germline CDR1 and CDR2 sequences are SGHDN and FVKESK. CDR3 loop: CASSQGGVTDTQYF. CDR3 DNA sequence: TGTGCCAGCAGTCAGGGGGGAGTGACAGATACGCAGTATTTT.

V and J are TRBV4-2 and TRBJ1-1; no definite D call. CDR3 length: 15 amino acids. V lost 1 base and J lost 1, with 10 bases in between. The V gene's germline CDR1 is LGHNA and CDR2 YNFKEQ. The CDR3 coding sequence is TGTGCCAGCAGCCAAGGCCTGGGATCGAACACTGAAGCTTTCTTT. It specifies CASSQGLGSNTEAFF.

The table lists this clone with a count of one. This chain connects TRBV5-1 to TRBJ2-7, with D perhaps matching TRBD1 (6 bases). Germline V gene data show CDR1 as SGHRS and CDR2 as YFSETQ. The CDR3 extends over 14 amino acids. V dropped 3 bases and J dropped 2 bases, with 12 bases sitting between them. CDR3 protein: CASSSQGTTYEQYF. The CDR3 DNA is TGCGCCAGCAGCTCCCAGGGGACAACCTACGAGCAGTACTTC.

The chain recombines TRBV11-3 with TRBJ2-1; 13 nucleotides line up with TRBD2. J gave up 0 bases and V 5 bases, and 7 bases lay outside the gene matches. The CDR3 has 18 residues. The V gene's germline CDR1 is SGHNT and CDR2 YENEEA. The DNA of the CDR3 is TGTGCCAGCAGCCAGAGGGGACTAGCGGGGAGCTCCTACAATGAGCAGTTCTTC. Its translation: CASSQRGLAGSSYNEQFF.

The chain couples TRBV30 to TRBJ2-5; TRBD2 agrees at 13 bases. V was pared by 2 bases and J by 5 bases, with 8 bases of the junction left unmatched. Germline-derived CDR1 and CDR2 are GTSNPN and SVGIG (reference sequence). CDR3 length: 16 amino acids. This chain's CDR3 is CAWSPGLAGASETQYF. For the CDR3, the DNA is TGTGCCTGGAGTCCTGGACTAGCGGGGGCTTCGGAGACCCAGTACTTC.

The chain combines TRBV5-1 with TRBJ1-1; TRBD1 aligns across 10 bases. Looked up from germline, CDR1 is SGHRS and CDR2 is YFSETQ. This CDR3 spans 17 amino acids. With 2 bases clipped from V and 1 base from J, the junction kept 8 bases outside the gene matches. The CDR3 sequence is CASSFRTGGFQNTEAFF. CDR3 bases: TGCGCCAGCAGCTTCCGGACAGGGGGGTTCCAGAACACTGAAGCTTTCTTT.

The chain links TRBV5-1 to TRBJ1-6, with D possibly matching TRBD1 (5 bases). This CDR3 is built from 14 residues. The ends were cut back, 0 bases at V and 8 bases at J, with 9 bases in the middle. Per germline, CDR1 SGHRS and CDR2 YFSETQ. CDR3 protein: CASSLAGKDSPLHF. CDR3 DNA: TGCGCCAGCAGCTTGGCAGGGAAGGATTCACCCCTCCACTTT. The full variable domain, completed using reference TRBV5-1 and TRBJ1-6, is KAGVTQTPRYLIKTRGQQVTLSCSPISGHRSVSWYQQTPGQGLQFLFEYFSETQRNKGNFPGRFSGRQFSNSRSEMNVSTLELGDSALYLCASSLAGKDSPLHFGNGTRLTVT.

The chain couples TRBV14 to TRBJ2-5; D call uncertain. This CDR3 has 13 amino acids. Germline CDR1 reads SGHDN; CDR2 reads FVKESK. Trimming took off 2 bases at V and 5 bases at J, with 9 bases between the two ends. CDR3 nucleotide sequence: TGTGCCAGCAGCCAATGGATGGGGGAGACCCAGTACTTC. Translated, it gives CASSQWMGETQYF.

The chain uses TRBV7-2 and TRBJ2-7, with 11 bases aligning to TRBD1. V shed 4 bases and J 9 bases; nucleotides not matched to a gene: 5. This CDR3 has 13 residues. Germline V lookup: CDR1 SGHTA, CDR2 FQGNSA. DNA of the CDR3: TGTGCCAGCAGCTCGAGGACAGGGGGCGTGCAGTACTTC. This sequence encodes CASSSRTGGVQYF.

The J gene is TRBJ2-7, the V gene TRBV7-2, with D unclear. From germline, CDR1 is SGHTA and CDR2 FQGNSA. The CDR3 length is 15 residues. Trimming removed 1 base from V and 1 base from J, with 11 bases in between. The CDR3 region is CASSLEVVRSYEQYF. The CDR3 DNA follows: TGTGCCAGCAGCTTAGAGGTGGTCAGATCCTACGAGCAGTACTTC.

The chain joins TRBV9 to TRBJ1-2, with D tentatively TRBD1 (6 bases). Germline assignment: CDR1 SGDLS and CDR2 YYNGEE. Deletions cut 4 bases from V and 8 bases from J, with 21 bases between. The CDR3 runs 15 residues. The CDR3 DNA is TGTGCCAGCAGCCCAATGGGGGACCCAGGGGCGGGCTACACCTTC. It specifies CASSPMGDPGAGYTF.

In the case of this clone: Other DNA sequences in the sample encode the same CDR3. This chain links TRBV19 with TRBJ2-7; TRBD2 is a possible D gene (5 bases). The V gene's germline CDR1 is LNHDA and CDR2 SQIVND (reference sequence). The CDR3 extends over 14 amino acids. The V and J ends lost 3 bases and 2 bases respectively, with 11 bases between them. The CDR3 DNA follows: TGTGCCAGTAGTATTACGGGGAACACCTACGAGCAGTACTTC. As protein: CASSITGNTYEQYF. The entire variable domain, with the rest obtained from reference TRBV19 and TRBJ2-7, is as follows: DGGITQSPKYLFRKEGQNVTLSCEQNLNHDAMYWYRQDPGQGLRLIYYSQIVNDFQKGDIAEGYSVSREKKESFPLTVTSAQKNPTAFYLCASSITGNTYEQYFGPGTRLTVT.

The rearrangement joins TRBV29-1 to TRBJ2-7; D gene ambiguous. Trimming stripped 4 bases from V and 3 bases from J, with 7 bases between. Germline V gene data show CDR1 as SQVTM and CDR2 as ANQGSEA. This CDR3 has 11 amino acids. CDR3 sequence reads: CSVGSFYEQYF. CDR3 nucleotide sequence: TGCAGCGTTGGCAGTTTCTACGAGCAGTACTTC.

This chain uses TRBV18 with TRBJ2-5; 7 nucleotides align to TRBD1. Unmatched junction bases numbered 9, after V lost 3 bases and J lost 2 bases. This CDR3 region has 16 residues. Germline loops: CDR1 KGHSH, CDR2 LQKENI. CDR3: CASSPFRQGYQETQYF. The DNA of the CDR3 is TGTGCCAGCTCACCCTTTAGACAGGGCTATCAAGAGACCCAGTACTTC.

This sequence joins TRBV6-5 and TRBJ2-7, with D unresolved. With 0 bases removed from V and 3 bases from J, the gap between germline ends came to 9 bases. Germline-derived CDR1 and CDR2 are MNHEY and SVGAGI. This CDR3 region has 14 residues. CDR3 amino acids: CASSYSWVNYEQYF. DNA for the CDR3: TGTGCCAGCAGTTACTCCTGGGTTAACTACGAGCAGTACTTC.

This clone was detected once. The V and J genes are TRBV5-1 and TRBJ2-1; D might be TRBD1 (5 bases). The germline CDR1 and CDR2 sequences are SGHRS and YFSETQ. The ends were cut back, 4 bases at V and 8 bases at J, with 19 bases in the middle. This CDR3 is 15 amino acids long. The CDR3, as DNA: TGCGCCAGCAGCGCCGGGCCCAACAAGGGGTATGAGCAGTTCTTC. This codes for CASSAGPNKGYEQFF.

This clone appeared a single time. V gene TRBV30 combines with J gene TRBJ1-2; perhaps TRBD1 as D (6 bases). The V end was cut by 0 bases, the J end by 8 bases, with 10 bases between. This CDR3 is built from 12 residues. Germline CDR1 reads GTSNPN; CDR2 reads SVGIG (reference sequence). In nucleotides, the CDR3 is TGTGCCTGGAGTGTAGGGGGGTGGGGCTACACCTTC. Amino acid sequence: CAWSVGGWGYTF.

The CDR3 is CASSPGTGLNYGYTF. CDR3 in DNA: TGTGCCAGCAGCCCCGGGACAGGTCTAAACTATGGCTACACCTTC. The chain couples TRBV5-6 to TRBJ1-2; 8 bases are shared with TRBD1. Losses at the gene ends were 4 bases for V and 2 bases for J; bases not matched to a gene: 7. Per germline, CDR1 SGHDT and CDR2 YYEEEE. The CDR3 is made up of 15 amino acids.